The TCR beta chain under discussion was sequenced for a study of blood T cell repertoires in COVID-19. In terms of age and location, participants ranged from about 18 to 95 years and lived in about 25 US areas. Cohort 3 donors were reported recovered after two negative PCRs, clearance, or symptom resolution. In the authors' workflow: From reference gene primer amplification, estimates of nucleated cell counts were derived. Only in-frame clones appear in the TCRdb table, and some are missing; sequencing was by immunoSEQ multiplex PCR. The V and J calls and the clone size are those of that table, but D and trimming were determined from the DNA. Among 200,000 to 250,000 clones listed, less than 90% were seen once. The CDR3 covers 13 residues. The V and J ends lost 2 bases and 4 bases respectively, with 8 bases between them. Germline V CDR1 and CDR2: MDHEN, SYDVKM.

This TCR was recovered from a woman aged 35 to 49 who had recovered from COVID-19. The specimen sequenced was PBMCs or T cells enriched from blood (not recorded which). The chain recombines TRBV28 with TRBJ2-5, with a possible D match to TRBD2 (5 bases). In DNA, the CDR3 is TGTGCCAGCAGTTTAGGAGGAGGAGAGACCCAGTACTTC. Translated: CASSLGGGETQYF.